This record looks at one T cell receptor (beta chain) sequence and its context. The sample is drawn from a study of cytomegalovirus exposure and HLA in healthy donors. Trimming stripped 4 bases from V and 5 bases from J, with 21 bases between. Per germline, CDR1 SGHDT and CDR2 YYEEEE. This CDR3 spans 16 amino acids. Use of 60 Vbeta and 13 Jbeta primers characterized the PCR. The assay was immunoSEQ multiplex PCR, and TCRdb's table has in-frame clones only and misses some. This sample yields about 180,000 clones, of which 70% to 80% are seen a single time; approximately 0.7% belongs to the top ten. The rearrangement uses TRBV5-6 and TRBJ2-5; tentatively, D is TRBD2 (6 bases). This TCR was sampled from a woman aged 40 to 50 in good health and CMV-seronegative. The sequenced material came from PBMCs. The CDR3 coding sequence is TGTGCCAGCAGCCTGGGCGGGGCAGGCCGCTGGGAGACCCAGTACTTC. This codes for CASSLGGAGRWETQYF.